This T cell receptor (beta chain) is from a study of T cells after yellow fever vaccination. TCRdb ran MiXCR on the 5' RACE reads and lists one entry per CDR3 protein. The table shows approximately 47,000 distinct CDR3 sequences, with more than 6% occurring only once. The table lists this clonotype with many counts. The receptor's source is a man aged 30-40 years who received the YFV17D yellow fever vaccine. This specimen consisted of PBMCs, either bulk or a sorted T-cell subset (CD4+, CD8+, memory, or dextramer-sorted; not recorded which), obtained 45 days after the yellow fever booster vaccination.

CDR3 bases: TGTGCCAGCACCCTGGGAAACTCAAACTATGGCTACACCTTC. This codes for CASTLGNSNYGYTF. This chain joins TRBV12-3 or TRBV12-4 and TRBJ1-2; D not resolved. The CDR3 loop spans 14 amino acids. V dropped 7 bases and J dropped 2 bases, with 14 bases sitting between them.